This T cell receptor (beta chain) derives from a study of shared clonotypes between healthy human individuals. Study-wide findings and caveats: Generally, naive subsets came out with larger estimated richness than memory subsets.

A deep-level run was used for the assay. Original processing notes: Filtering differed because ImmunoSEQ produced junction-only sequences that carried no quality scores. Method: immunoSEQ multiplex PCR; TCRdb's copy keeps in-frame clones and lacks some. The V and J calls and clone size come from that table; D and trimming were worked out from the DNA. The data show about 680,000 clones, about two thirds seen once. The CDR3 contains 14 residues. Germline V gives CDR1 SNHLY, CDR2 FYNNEI. V was trimmed by 3 bases and J by 11 bases, leaving 17 bases between them. Comments on this clone: The antigen is unknown.

CD4+ cells were split into CD45RA+ naive and CD45RA-negative memory subsets. The specimen was memory CD4+ T cells sorted from blood. Subset described: CD45RA-negative fraction. This receptor was identified in a woman aged 25 to 39 in good health. V gene TRBV2 combines with J gene TRBJ1-5; no firm D call. In DNA, the CDR3 is TGTGCCAGCAGTGACGGTCCTCAGGAGGTGGCCCAGCATTTT. Encoded protein: CASSDGPQEVAQHF.